Included here is one T cell receptor (beta chain) sequence, with context. Antigen specificity is unknown. The authors distributed each subset's genomic DNA evenly over several immunoSEQ plates. The table came from immunoSEQ multiplex PCR; TCRdb's copy has only in-frame clones and leaves some out. Among about 600,000 clones, roughly 95% were seen once, and the ten largest hold roughly 0.1%. This record comes from a study of shared clonotypes between healthy human individuals. Naivety among CD8 cells was defined by CD45RO negativity and positive CCR7 selection, thereby excluding terminally differentiated effector memory CD45RA+ cells. The CDR3 runs 16 residues. Germline V gives CDR1 SGHTA, CDR2 FQGNSA. V shed 2 bases and J 9 bases; nucleotides not matched to a gene: 10. Study-wide points: Estimated richness was generally greater in naive than memory subsets. Lower generation probabilities were found for non-shared clonotypes than for those shared by all four donors. It was observed that approximately 5% of naive CD4 clonotypes were shared across a handful of donors.

The chain couples TRBV7-2 to TRBJ2-1, with 10 positions matching TRBD2. The TCR comes from a woman in her 30s in good health. Sequenced sample: naive CD8+ T cells sorted from blood. CDR3 coding DNA: TGTGCCAGCAGCTTACGAAGCGGGAGGGCCCGAGGTGAGCAGTTCTTC. This gives the protein CASSLRSGRARGEQFF.